The sequence of this T cell receptor beta chain was determined in a study of T-cell reconstitution after alpha-beta-depleted transplantation in children. V lost 0 bases to trimming and J lost 0 bases, with 12 bases between them. Germline V gene data show CDR1 as SGHRS and CDR2 as YFSETQ. CDR3 length equals 16 residues. Unique molecular identifiers were used in preparing the TCRbeta library. One entry per CDR3 protein results from TCRdb running MiXCR on the PCR reads. Here the sample spans 380,000 or so distinct CDR3 sequences, roughly 13% being singletons. This clonotype was seen ten or more times. The chain couples TRBV5-1 to TRBJ1-1; the D gene is possibly TRBD1 (6 bases). Material: PBMCs, obtained from the stem cell graft. The receptor comes from a human donor who donated a stem cell graft to a child with Fanconi anemia. CDR3 amino acids: CASSLAFTGMNTEAFF. In DNA form, the CDR3 reads TGCGCCAGCAGCTTGGCGTTCACAGGGATGAACACTGAAGCTTTCTTT.